This TCR beta chain was profiled in a study of blood T cell repertoires in COVID-19. This clone appeared a few times. The ends were cut back, 6 bases at V and 6 bases at J, with 14 bases in the middle. This CDR3 has 13 residues. Germline values: CDR1 SNHLY, CDR2 FYNNEI. TCRdb keeps only in-frame clones here, not all; method: immunoSEQ multiplex PCR. Seen here are approximately 350,000 clones, about 89% observed once, and the top ten hold about 6%. The sample was peripheral blood. This receptor was taken from a woman aged 45-59 years with COVID-19, enrolled during active disease. This rearrangement joins TRBV2 to TRBJ1-2, with a possible D match to TRBD1 (6 bases). In DNA form, the CDR3 reads TGTGCCAGCAGCCGGGGGGCTGCTAATGGCTACACCTTC. Amino acid sequence: CASSRGAANGYTF.